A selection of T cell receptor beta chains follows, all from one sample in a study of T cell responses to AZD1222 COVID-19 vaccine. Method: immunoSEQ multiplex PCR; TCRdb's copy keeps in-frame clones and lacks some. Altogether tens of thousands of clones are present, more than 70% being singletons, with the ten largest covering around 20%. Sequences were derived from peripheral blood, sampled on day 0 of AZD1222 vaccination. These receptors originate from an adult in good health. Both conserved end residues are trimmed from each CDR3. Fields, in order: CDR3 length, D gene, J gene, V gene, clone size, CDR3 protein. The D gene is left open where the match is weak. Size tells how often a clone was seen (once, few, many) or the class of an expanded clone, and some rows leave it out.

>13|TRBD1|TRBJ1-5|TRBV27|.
ASSPDRARGQPQH
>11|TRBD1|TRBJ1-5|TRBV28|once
ASRLQGGQPQH
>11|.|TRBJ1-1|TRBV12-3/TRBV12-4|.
ASSPDRTTEAF
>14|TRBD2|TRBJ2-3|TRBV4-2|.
ASSQERGGSTDTQY
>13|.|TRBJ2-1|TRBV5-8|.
ASSKSSGTHNEQF
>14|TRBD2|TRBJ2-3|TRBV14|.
ASSQDDPSGAGTQY
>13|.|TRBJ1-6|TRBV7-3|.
ASSSTGTGDSPLH
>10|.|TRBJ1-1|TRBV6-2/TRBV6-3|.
ASSYGDTEAF
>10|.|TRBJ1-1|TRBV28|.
ASSLGVAEAF
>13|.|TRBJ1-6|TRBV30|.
AWRSLGALNSPLH
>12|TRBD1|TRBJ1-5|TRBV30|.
ACGGQGGRQPQH
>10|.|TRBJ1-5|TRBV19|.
ASSIWGQPQH
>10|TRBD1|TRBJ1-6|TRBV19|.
AVGTGRSPLH
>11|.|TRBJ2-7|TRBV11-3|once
ASSRSDTYEQY
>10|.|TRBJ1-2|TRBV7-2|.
ASSPGTQLGT
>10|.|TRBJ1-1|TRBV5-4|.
ASSLGDTEAF
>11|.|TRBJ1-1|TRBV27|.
ASMGRMNTEAF
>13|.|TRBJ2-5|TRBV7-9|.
ASSFGGPDGETQY
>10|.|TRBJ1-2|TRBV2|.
ASRSLNYGYT
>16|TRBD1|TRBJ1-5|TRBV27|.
ASTNYPPTGDWDQPQH
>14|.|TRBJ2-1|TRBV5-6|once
ASSPLSQWDYNEQF
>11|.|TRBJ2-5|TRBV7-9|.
ASSRTVQETQY
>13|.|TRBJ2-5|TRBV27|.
ASSFLGGLGETQY
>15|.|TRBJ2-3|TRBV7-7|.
ASSLVVGHSLTDTQY
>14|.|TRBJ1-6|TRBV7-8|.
ASSLGLRTDNSPLH
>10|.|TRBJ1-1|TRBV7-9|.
ASSGFETEAF